The rows below give T cell receptor beta chains drawn from one sample of a study of CXCR3-negative and CXCR3-positive naive CD8 T cells. TCRdb reprocessed the 5' RACE reads, keeping one entry per CDR3 protein, no DNA. The ten most abundant clones cover about 2% of a sample with roughly 3,100 distinct CDR3 sequences. Sequences were obtained from naive CXCR3- CD8+ T cells from blood. The receptors here all came from a human donor in good health. Some clones in this sample may be carry-over from other donors' samples. The CDR3 runs from the conserved cysteine through the conserved F or W. Each record gives: CDR3 length, clone size, J gene, V gene, CDR3 protein. The size field is filled for only some rows; it gives once, few, many or a size class.

12 | . | TRBJ2-3 | TRBV29-1 | CSVEDYTDTQYF
14 | . | TRBJ2-1 | TRBV15 | CATSRRQGYNEQFF
14 | . | TRBJ2-5 | TRBV14 | CASSQWDGWETQYF
13 | medium-sized | TRBJ1-2 | TRBV7-6 | CASSQASHYGYTF
14 | . | TRBJ1-2 | TRBV29-1 | CSLLGQGEDYGYTF
14 | medium-sized | TRBJ1-1 | TRBV28 | CASSWLGARTEAFF
15 | medium-sized | TRBJ1-3 | TRBV4-3 | CASSLRTGTGNTIYF